The present TCR beta chain was sequenced within a study of response to subunit inactivated influenza vaccine. The CDR3 sequence is 16 residues long. Germline V gene sequence: CDR1 SGHAT, CDR2 FQNNGV. V lost 3 bases, J lost 1 base, and 15 bases lay in between. TCRdb re-derived calls from the RT-PCR reads in MiXCR, one entry per CDR3 protein. The sample lists 450,000 to 600,000 distinct CDR3 sequences, more than 7% occurring once. This clonotype has a count of ten or more. The source was PBMCs from blood, collected about 23 months after vaccination. The V and J genes are TRBV11-2 and TRBJ1-1; D possibly corresponds to TRBD1 (5 bases). This clonotype originated in a man aged 45 to 75 who received an inactivated influenza vaccine. CDR3 sequence: CASSLRGDRTNTEAFF. For the CDR3, the DNA is TGTGCCAGCAGCTTGAGGGGCGACAGAACGAACACTGAAGCTTTCTTT.